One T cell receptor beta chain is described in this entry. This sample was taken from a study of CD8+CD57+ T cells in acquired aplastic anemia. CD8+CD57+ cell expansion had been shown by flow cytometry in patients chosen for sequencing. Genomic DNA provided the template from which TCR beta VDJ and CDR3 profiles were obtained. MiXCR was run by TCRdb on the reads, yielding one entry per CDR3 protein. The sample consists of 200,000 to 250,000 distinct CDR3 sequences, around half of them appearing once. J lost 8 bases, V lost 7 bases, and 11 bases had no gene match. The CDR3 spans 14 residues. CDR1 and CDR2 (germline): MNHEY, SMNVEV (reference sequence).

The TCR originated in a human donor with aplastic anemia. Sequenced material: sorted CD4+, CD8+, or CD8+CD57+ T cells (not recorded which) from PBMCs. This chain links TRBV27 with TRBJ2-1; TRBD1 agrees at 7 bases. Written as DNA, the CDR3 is TGTGCCAGCACGCCCGGCGGACAGGTGTATGAGCAGTTCTTC. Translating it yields CASTPGGQVYEQFF.